This TCR beta chain was sequenced in a study of T cell responses to AZD1222 COVID-19 vaccine. Pooled in the analysis were second doses at about 4 or about 12 weeks. Study conclusions and caveats: Rises in breadth and depth of Spike-specific TCRs came after two AZD1222 doses. Donors were largely white British and mainly female; clonal diversity was possibly underestimated.

Method: immunoSEQ multiplex PCR; TCRdb's copy keeps in-frame clones and lacks some. The sample has about 53,000 clones; 80% to 90% are singletons. Germline V lookup: CDR1 MDHEN, CDR2 SYDVKM. The CDR3 loop spans 16 amino acids. V gave up 6 bases and J gave up 4 bases; unmatched junction bases: 10. As for this clone: Its antigen is as yet unknown.

The sequence came from an adult who received the AZD1222 COVID-19 vaccine. The starting material was peripheral blood, obtained 28 days after the second AZD1222 dose. The chain couples TRBV28 to TRBJ1-1; 11 bases map to TRBD1. CDR3 protein: CASSRAGTGGGTEAFF. The DNA of the CDR3 is TGTGCCAGCAGCCGAGCCGGGACAGGGGGTGGCACTGAAGCTTTCTTT.